The source of this T cell receptor (beta chain) is a study of T cell clonality in common variable immunodeficiency. There are many counts of this clone. Its antigen is undetermined. Most patients and controls had Caucasian heritage. Assay used: immunoSEQ multiplex PCR; TCRdb lists only in-frame clones, some missing. The sample was found to contain around 29,000 clones, and every one recurs. General study findings and limits: Compared with healthy controls, CVID subjects showed increased TCRbeta clonality, mostly in about a third. In common variable immunodeficiency, TCR beta chains reportedly carried fewer deletions and N-nucleotide insertions.

Material: peripheral blood mononuclear cells. This receptor was taken from a person aged 18 to 75 in good health.

CDR3 residues: CASRTGKSGNTIYF. The part of the CDR3 DNA that was read is TGCGCCAGCAGGACAGGGAAATCTGGAAACACC. The chain links TRBV10-1 to TRBJ1-3; 7 nucleotides line up with TRBD1. The read terminates 3 residues ahead of where the CDR3 ends, so the germline J gene completes it. The CDR3 loop spans 14 amino acids. The germline V gene has CDR1 WNHNN and CDR2 SYGVQD (reference sequence). V gave up 6 bases and J gave up 1 base; unmatched junction bases: 3.